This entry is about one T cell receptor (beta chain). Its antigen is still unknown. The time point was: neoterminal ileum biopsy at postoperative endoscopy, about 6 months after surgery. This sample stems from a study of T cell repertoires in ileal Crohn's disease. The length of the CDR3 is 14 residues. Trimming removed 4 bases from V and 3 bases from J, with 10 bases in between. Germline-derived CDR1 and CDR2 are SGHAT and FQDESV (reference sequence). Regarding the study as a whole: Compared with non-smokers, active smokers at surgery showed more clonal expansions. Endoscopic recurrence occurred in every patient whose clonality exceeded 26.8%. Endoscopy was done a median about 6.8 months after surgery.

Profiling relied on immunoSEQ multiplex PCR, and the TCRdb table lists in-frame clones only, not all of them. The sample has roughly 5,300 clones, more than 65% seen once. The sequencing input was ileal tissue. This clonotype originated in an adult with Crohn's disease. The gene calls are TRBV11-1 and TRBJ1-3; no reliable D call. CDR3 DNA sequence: TGTGCCAGCAGCTGGTCTTCCAGTGGAAACACCATATATTTT. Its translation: CASSWSSSGNTIYF.